This TCR beta chain was sequenced for a study of T cell clones after liver transplantation (dated by TCRdb to between 2017 and 2020). Describing the broader study: The samples were obtained from ITN030ST, a randomized trial that attempted immunosuppression withdrawal within 2 years after liver transplantation. Blood samples were taken pre-transplant, pre-randomization before withdrawal, and post-randomization after full withdrawal or failed withdrawal. Donor-reactive T cell clones were identified using TCRbeta sequencing after a pre-transplant mixed lymphocyte reaction and were then followed in post-transplant blood. Of the eight recipients, a few were HCV-positive, while the remaining recipients had been transplanted for non-autoimmune, non-viral indications. The subjects received no induction therapy and were kept on standard immunosuppression until randomization at 12-24 months post-transplant. As an antigen-independent comparator for donor-reactive sequences, third party-reactive TCRbeta sequences were also identified from pre-transplant MLRs. Tolerance was defined as complete withdrawal of immunosuppression for at least one year without a rise in liver enzymes beyond twice the upper limit of normal. Of the 8 liver transplant recipients making up the studied cohort, 3 were classified as tolerant and 5 as non-tolerant. Overall study results and their limits: The conclusions were preliminary, being limited by small, heterogeneous patient numbers and by non-standardized post-transplant time points. After accounting for repertoire turnover, donor-reactive detection was significantly reduced in 7 of 8 subjects for CD4 and 8 of 8 for CD8. Because no allograft tissue specimens were available, donor-reactive T cells may have migrated into the graft instead of being deleted. Low numbers of available donor cells limited the measurable donor-reactive repertoire in a couple of subjects. Donor-reactive sequences decreased more than third party-reactive sequences, which suggests partial antigen-specific deletion that was not related to withdrawal success. Circulating donor-reactive CD4 TCRbeta sequences fell significantly post-transplant in 5 of 8 subjects, irrespective of tolerance or HCV status.

Including the terminal cysteine and phenylalanine, the CDR3 comprises 14 residues. Of all the DNA, just the CDR3 is kept, 42 bases in frame from base 1. High-throughput TCRbeta CDR3 sequencing of frozen genomic DNA was performed by immunoSEQ, with PCR amplification, mapping, bias correction and internal controls included. On the study's bioinformatics: Only productive rearrangements were retained, with each unique TCRbeta sequence defined by its CDR3 nucleotide sequence together with its V and J gene. A sequence counted as donor-reactive only if the sequence showed at least 5-fold expansion in CFSE-low cells compared with unstimulated pre-transplant cells and had a frequency of at least 0.01%. To ensure at least 90% detection power, minimum frequency thresholds were set for each subject based on that subject's lowest-template unstimulated sample. Repertoire turnover was measured by Jensen-Shannon divergence between the top 1000 TCRbeta sequences post- and pre-transplant. Changes in detection of donor-reactive sequences were assessed with two-sided Fisher's exact tests. In its TCRdb copy, this immuneACCESS table keeps in-frame sequences only and misses some clones. Where compared with another copy, unresolved V genes explain less than half of these, and the others have no known cause. Clone size and the V and J calls come from that table; the DNA yielded D and trimming. In all, the sample holds 85,000 to 110,000 clones, and about 86% of those were seen once. Together, the top ten hold approximately 3% of the sample.

Details on this clone: Which antigen it targets is not known. Base qualities are missing; no much larger clone stands one base away.

Unstimulated PBMCs, after thawing, were stained for CD3, CD4 and CD8 and then FACS-sorted into CD3+CD4+ and CD3+CD8+ populations. Each of the 8 studied subjects was randomized to immunosuppression withdrawal. The Qiagen DNeasy Blood and Tissue Kit was used for genomic DNA isolation. Here the chain combines TRBV21-1 and TRBJ2-7; the DNA was not compared with TRBD1, the D call given in the table. TRBV21-1 is a pseudogene segment. The TCR comes from a human patient who received a liver transplant. A transplant means some T cells may be of graft donor rather than patient origin. The sample consisted of CD4+ T cells from blood, taken roughly 50 months after liver transplant. The CDR3 protein sequence reads: CASSKATGKYEQYF. The DNA sequence is TGTGCCAGCAGCAAAGCGACAGGGAAGTACGAGCAGTACTTC.